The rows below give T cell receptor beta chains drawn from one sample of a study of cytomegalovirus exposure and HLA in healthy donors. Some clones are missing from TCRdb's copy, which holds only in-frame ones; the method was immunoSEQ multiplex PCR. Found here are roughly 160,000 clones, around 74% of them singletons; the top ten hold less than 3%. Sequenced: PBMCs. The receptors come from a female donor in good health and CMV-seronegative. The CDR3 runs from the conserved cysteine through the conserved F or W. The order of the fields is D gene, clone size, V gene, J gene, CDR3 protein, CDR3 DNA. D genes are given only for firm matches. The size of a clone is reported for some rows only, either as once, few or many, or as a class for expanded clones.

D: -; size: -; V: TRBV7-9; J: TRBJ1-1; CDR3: CASSLSPEAFF; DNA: TGTGCCAGCAGCTTGAGTCCTGAAGCTTTCTTT
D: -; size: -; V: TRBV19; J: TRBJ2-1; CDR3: CASRLRTVNEQFF; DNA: TGTGCCAGTAGGCTCCGGACAGTCAATGAGCAGTTCTTC
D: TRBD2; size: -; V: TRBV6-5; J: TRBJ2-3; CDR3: CASSHSGGVDTQYF; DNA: TGTGCCAGCAGTCACAGCGGGGGGGTAGATACGCAGTATTTT
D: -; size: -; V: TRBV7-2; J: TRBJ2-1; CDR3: CASSLVGNEQFF; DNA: TGTGCCAGCAGCTTAGTCGGCAATGAGCAGTTCTTC
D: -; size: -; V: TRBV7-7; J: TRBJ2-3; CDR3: CASSASSSTDTQYF; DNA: TGTGCTAGCAGCGCCAGTTCCAGCACAGATACGCAGTATTTT
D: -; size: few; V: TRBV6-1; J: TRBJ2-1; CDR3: CASSGARDWPYNEQFF; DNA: TGTGCCAGCAGTGGAGCCCGGGACTGGCCCTACAATGAGCAGTTCTTC
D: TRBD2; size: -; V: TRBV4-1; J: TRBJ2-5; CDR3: CASSQAGTSGSFGETQYF; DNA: TGCGCCAGCAGCCAAGCCGGGACTAGCGGGAGTTTTGGGGAGACCCAGTACTTC
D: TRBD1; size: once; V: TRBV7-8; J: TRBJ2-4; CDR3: CASSARQGFPKNIQYF; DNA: TGTGCCAGCAGCGCCCGACAGGGTTTCCCCAAAAACATTCAGTACTTC
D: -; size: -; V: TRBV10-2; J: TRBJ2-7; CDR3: CASSEQGYEQYF; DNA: TGCGCCAGCAGTGAACAGGGCTACGAGCAGTACTTC
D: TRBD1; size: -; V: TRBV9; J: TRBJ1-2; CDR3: CASTRQGADYGYTF; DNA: TGTGCCAGCACTCGACAGGGGGCGGACTATGGCTACACCTTC
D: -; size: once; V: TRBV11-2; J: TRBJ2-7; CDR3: CASSLGAGTHYEQYF; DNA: TGTGCCAGCAGCTTAGGGGCCGGGACACACTACGAGCAGTACTTC
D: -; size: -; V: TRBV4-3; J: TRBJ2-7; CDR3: CASSQERATEQYF; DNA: TGCGCCAGCAGCCAAGAACGAGCGACCGAGCAGTACTTC
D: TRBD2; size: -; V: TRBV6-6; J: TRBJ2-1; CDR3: CASNSGRGPYNEQFF; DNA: TGTGCCAGCAACAGCGGGAGGGGCCCCTACAATGAGCAGTTCTTC
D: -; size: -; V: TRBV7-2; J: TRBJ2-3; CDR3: CASSGGLLAFGTDTQYF; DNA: TGTGCCAGCAGTGGTGGGCTCTTAGCGTTTGGTACAGATACGCAGTATTTT
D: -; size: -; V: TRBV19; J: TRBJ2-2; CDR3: CASTEPGRLTGELFF; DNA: TGTGCCAGTACCGAACCGGGGAGACTCACCGGGGAGCTGTTTTTT
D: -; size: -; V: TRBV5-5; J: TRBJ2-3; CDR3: CASSFLPSSGSGEGTQYF; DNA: TGTGCCAGCAGCTTTCTCCCCTCGTCGGGGTCCGGGGAAGGTACGCAGTATTTT
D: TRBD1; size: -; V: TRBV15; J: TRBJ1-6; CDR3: CATSRERQGGSPLHF; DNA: TGTGCCACCAGCAGGGAAAGACAGGGCGGTTCACCCCTCCACTTT
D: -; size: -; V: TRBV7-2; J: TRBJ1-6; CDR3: CASSRTGSSYNSPLHF; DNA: TGTGCCAGCAGCCGTACAGGGAGCTCCTATAATTCACCCCTCCACTTT
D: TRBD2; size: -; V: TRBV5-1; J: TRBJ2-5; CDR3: CASSLAERLAGVRETQYF; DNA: TGCGCCAGCAGCTTGGCCGAACGACTAGCGGGAGTAAGGGAGACCCAGTACTTC
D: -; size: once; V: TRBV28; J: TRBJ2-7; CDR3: CASSFPWGGLGEQYF; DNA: TGTGCCAGCAGTTTTCCCTGGGGGGGGCTCGGCGAGCAGTACTTC